The next 2 T cell receptor beta chains were all read from a single sample in a study of type 1 regulatory T cells. TCRdb called the reads again in MiXCR, with one record for every CDR3 protein. The repertoire holds approximately 20,000 distinct CDR3 sequences, with roughly 10% as singletons. Sequencing used CD4+ T cells, either the whole sample or a sorted fraction (not recorded which). These receptors were obtained from a human donor in good health.

This clonotype was observed a handful of times. V and J are TRBV12-3 or TRBV12-4 and TRBJ1-1; D perhaps matches TRBD1 (6 bases). The CDR3 contains 14 residues. V was pared by 4 bases and J by 2 bases, with 11 bases between. The CDR3 nucleotides are TGTGCCAGCAGTTCGGACAGCTTTAACACTGAAGCTTTCTTT. This translates into CASSSDSFNTEAFF.

This clonotype appeared many times. V usage is TRBV27 and J usage is TRBJ2-7; 10 bases align to TRBD2. This CDR3 has 15 amino acids. Trimming took 2 bases from V and 2 from J; bases not matched to a gene: 3. Germline V gives CDR1 MNHEY, CDR2 SMNVEV (reference sequence). Here the CDR3 DNA reads TGTGCCAGCAGTTTAAAAGCGGGAGGGCCCTACGAGCAGTACTTC. This codes for CASSLKAGGPYEQYF.